The rows below give T cell receptor beta chains drawn from one sample of a study of early T cells in non-severe SARS-CoV-2 infection. Via MiXCR, TCRdb re-called the 5' RACE reads, giving one row per CDR3 protein. The sample has 90,000 to 120,000 distinct CDR3 sequences, around 10% seen once. Sequenced material: whole blood. These receptors all stem from an adult who was a healthcare worker with PCR-confirmed SARS-CoV-2 infection or an uninfected control (not recorded which). CDR3s include the opening cysteine and the closing phenylalanine or tryptophan. Clone size is stated in some rows and not others, as once, few, many or a class when expanded.

V: TRBV7-6; size: many; J: TRBJ2-1; CDR3: CASSLAGVARGNNEQFF
V: TRBV7-9; size: many; J: TRBJ2-3; CDR3: CASSLNTGGTDTQYF
V: TRBV2; size: -; J: TRBJ2-3; CDR3: CASSDEKATQYF
V: TRBV12-3/TRBV12-4; size: many; J: TRBJ2-1; CDR3: CASSRLREQFF
V: TRBV7-9; size: -; J: TRBJ1-3; CDR3: CASSYVGNSGNTIYF
V: TRBV25-1; size: -; J: TRBJ1-2; CDR3: CASASARYGYTF
V: TRBV4-1; size: -; J: TRBJ2-1; CDR3: CASSPQIPANEQFF
V: TRBV7-9; size: many; J: TRBJ2-4; CDR3: CASSRPSGGKNIQYF
V: TRBV2; size: -; J: TRBJ1-5; CDR3: CASSRVSNQPQHF
V: TRBV3-1; size: few; J: TRBJ2-1; CDR3: CASSQGLYSYDYNEQFF
V: TRBV6-2/TRBV6-3; size: -; J: TRBJ2-5; CDR3: CASSYGGREGQETQYF
V: TRBV7-9; size: many; J: TRBJ1-6; CDR3: CASSPGPSNSPLHF
V: TRBV11-2; size: many; J: TRBJ2-4; CDR3: CASSLAGTAKNIQYF
V: TRBV28; size: -; J: TRBJ2-2; CDR3: CASGGWELFF